This is a list of T cell receptor beta chains from one sample in a study of shared clonotypes between healthy human individuals. Generated by immunoSEQ multiplex PCR, the TCRdb table keeps only in-frame clones and is missing some. The sample lists roughly 600,000 clones, more than 95% seen once, with 0.3% in the top ten. Material: naive CD8+ T cells sorted from blood. The receptor set was obtained from a man aged 25-45 years in good health. CDR3s leave out the opening cysteine and the closing phenylalanine or tryptophan.

cdr3_aa: ASGNRVLGYT; j_call: TRBJ1-2; v_call: TRBV9; cdr3_length: 10
cdr3_aa: ASAGLATYNEQF; j_call: TRBJ2-1; v_call: TRBV27; cdr3_length: 12
cdr3_aa: ASSLRWTISSYNEQF; j_call: TRBJ2-1; v_call: TRBV11-2; cdr3_length: 15
cdr3_aa: ASSLAPGLYGYT; j_call: TRBJ1-2; v_call: TRBV7-9; cdr3_length: 12
cdr3_aa: ASSEWTVNTGELF; j_call: TRBJ2-2; v_call: TRBV10-1; cdr3_length: 13
cdr3_aa: ASSQEEVGTYNEQF; j_call: TRBJ2-1; v_call: TRBV4-3; cdr3_length: 14
cdr3_aa: AWTPLGSVAGRYSTDTQY; j_call: TRBJ2-3; v_call: TRBV30; cdr3_length: 18
cdr3_aa: ASSYRDRVSDEQF; j_call: TRBJ2-1; v_call: TRBV7-7; cdr3_length: 13
cdr3_aa: ASRQGVRKLF; j_call: TRBJ1-4; v_call: TRBV7-9; cdr3_length: 10
cdr3_aa: ARVNEQF; j_call: TRBJ2-1; v_call: TRBV12-2; cdr3_length: 7
cdr3_aa: ASSLSGSGANVLT; j_call: TRBJ2-6; v_call: TRBV27; cdr3_length: 13
cdr3_aa: ASSYAGGDTGELF; j_call: TRBJ2-2; v_call: TRBV28; cdr3_length: 13
cdr3_aa: ASKYGPNEKLF; j_call: TRBJ1-4; v_call: TRBV27; cdr3_length: 11
cdr3_aa: ASSRSEASYEQY; j_call: TRBJ2-7; v_call: TRBV18; cdr3_length: 12
cdr3_aa: ASSRHSNTEAF; j_call: TRBJ1-1; v_call: TRBV11-2; cdr3_length: 11
cdr3_aa: AWSFTGGNEKLF; j_call: TRBJ1-4; v_call: TRBV30; cdr3_length: 12
cdr3_aa: ASSVGLANNEQF; j_call: TRBJ2-1; v_call: TRBV7-9; cdr3_length: 12
cdr3_aa: ASSYGQGRHEQY; j_call: TRBJ2-7; v_call: TRBV27; cdr3_length: 12
cdr3_aa: ASYAPGINYGYT; j_call: TRBJ1-2; v_call: TRBV27; cdr3_length: 12
cdr3_aa: ASSSQAGGKYNEQF; j_call: TRBJ2-1; v_call: TRBV13; cdr3_length: 14
cdr3_aa: ASSPSPGAETSLSTDTQY; j_call: TRBJ2-3; v_call: TRBV18; cdr3_length: 18
cdr3_aa: SVYPDEGQSYEQY; j_call: TRBJ2-7; v_call: TRBV29-1; cdr3_length: 13
cdr3_aa: ASSLGESYNQPQH; j_call: TRBJ1-5; v_call: TRBV28; cdr3_length: 13
cdr3_aa: ASRKTTGTTEAF; j_call: TRBJ1-1; v_call: TRBV6-4; cdr3_length: 12
cdr3_aa: ASSQDRLTYNEQF; j_call: TRBJ2-1; v_call: TRBV14; cdr3_length: 13
cdr3_aa: ASSYADEAF; j_call: TRBJ1-1; v_call: TRBV6-6; cdr3_length: 9
cdr3_aa: ASSPPAGLMNTEAF; j_call: TRBJ1-1; v_call: TRBV18; cdr3_length: 14
cdr3_aa: ASSPTAGTSGYNEQF; j_call: TRBJ2-1; v_call: TRBV5-1; cdr3_length: 15
cdr3_aa: ASSNRDYPDTQY; j_call: TRBJ2-3; v_call: TRBV13; cdr3_length: 12
cdr3_aa: ASTSGGDNYEQY; j_call: TRBJ2-7; v_call: TRBV7-9; cdr3_length: 12
cdr3_aa: ASSLRQGPYEQY; j_call: TRBJ2-7; v_call: TRBV5-1; cdr3_length: 12
cdr3_aa: ASSSPRFFYEQY; j_call: TRBJ2-7; v_call: TRBV27; cdr3_length: 12
cdr3_aa: ASSLNSPQPQH; j_call: TRBJ1-5; v_call: TRBV27; cdr3_length: 11
cdr3_aa: ASSLLLNTGELF; j_call: TRBJ2-2; v_call: TRBV7-2; cdr3_length: 12
cdr3_aa: ASSLGAGSYEQY; j_call: TRBJ2-7; v_call: TRBV5-4; cdr3_length: 12
cdr3_aa: ASSEFTSGNYEQY; j_call: TRBJ2-7; v_call: TRBV25-1; cdr3_length: 13
cdr3_aa: ASSLFAGGYEQY; j_call: TRBJ2-7; v_call: TRBV13; cdr3_length: 12
cdr3_aa: SVRRKLGGLGAGYT; j_call: TRBJ1-2; v_call: TRBV29-1; cdr3_length: 14
cdr3_aa: ASSPGETQY; j_call: TRBJ2-5; v_call: TRBV10-1; cdr3_length: 9
cdr3_aa: ASSYPGQPDTQY; j_call: TRBJ2-3; v_call: TRBV13; cdr3_length: 12
cdr3_aa: SVATENYYGYT; j_call: TRBJ1-2; v_call: TRBV29-1; cdr3_length: 11
cdr3_aa: ASSMHPRTDTQY; j_call: TRBJ2-3; v_call: TRBV19; cdr3_length: 12
cdr3_aa: ASSLLAGDNEQF; j_call: TRBJ2-1; v_call: TRBV2; cdr3_length: 12
cdr3_aa: ASSLAESNEQF; j_call: TRBJ2-1; v_call: TRBV5-1; cdr3_length: 11
cdr3_aa: ASSGSRDNEQF; j_call: TRBJ2-1; v_call: TRBV4-1; cdr3_length: 11
cdr3_aa: SVEGTSTDTQY; j_call: TRBJ2-3; v_call: TRBV29-1; cdr3_length: 11
cdr3_aa: ASSQEGTDARQY; j_call: TRBJ2-7; v_call: TRBV14; cdr3_length: 12
cdr3_aa: ASSQVPGSTDTQY; j_call: TRBJ2-3; v_call: TRBV4-1; cdr3_length: 13
cdr3_aa: ATVGQSNYGYT; j_call: TRBJ1-2; v_call: TRBV19; cdr3_length: 11
cdr3_aa: ASSESPSGAYEQY; j_call: TRBJ2-7; v_call: TRBV10-1; cdr3_length: 13